This is a list of T cell receptor beta chains from one sample in a study of vaccination and CD4 T cells after COVID-19. TCRdb reprocessed the PCR reads via MiXCR and lists one record per CDR3 protein. This sample has around 20,000 distinct CDR3 sequences, with less than 70% found just once. Sequences were derived from CD4+ T cells from blood, sampled after SARS-CoV-2 vaccination. The receptors were sampled from a human donor who had recovered from COVID-19. CDR3s include the opening cysteine and the closing phenylalanine or tryptophan. D genes are given only for firm matches. Where a row states a size, it is once, few, many or the class of an expanded clone; other rows omit it.

NA | TRBJ1-4 | few | TRBV27 | CAPGNREDEKLFF | TGTGCCCCAGGGAACAGGGAGGATGAAAAACTGTTTTTT
NA | TRBJ2-1 | NA | TRBV7-9 | CASSLRSTNEQFF | TGTGCCAGCAGCTTAAGGTCCACCAATGAGCAGTTCTTC
TRBD1 | TRBJ2-7 | few | TRBV29-1 | CSVRGTGVLEQYF | TGCAGCGTCCGCGGGACAGGGGTTTTGGAGCAGTACTTC
NA | TRBJ1-1 | NA | TRBV19 | CASSTSRLNTEAFF | TGTGCCAGTAGTACATCCCGACTGAACACTGAAGCTTTCTTT
TRBD1 | TRBJ1-4 | NA | TRBV15 | CATSGQTGRHNEKLFF | TGTGCCACCAGCGGCCAGACAGGGCGACATAATGAAAAACTGTTTTTT
NA | TRBJ1-5 | NA | TRBV19 | CASSIYFGNQPQHF | TGTGCCAGTAGTATCTATTTTGGCAATCAGCCCCAGCATTTT
TRBD1 | TRBJ1-6 | NA | TRBV19 | CASAGTGDSPLHF | TGTGCGTCTGCCGGGACAGGCGATTCACCCCTCCACTTT
TRBD2 | TRBJ2-5 | NA | TRBV25-1 | CASSDPPSSGRETQYF | TGTGCCAGCAGTGATCCCCCGTCTAGCGGGAGAGAGACCCAGTACTTC
NA | TRBJ1-4 | NA | TRBV24-1 | CATQQYRNEKLFF | TGTGCCACACAACAGTACCGCAATGAAAAACTGTTTTTT
NA | TRBJ2-5 | NA | TRBV6-1 | CASSESLVGRTAQETQYF | TGTGCCAGCAGTGAATCTCTGGTTGGCCGGACGGCCCAAGAGACCCAGTACTTC
TRBD2 | TRBJ2-7 | NA | TRBV7-9 | CASSSTRTSWIHEQYF | TGTGCCAGCAGCTCGACCCGGACTAGCTGGATTCACGAGCAGTACTTC
NA | TRBJ1-3 | NA | TRBV7-9 | CASSLGVESGNTIYF | TGTGCCAGCAGCTTAGGGGTTGAGTCGGGAAACACCATATATTTT
NA | TRBJ2-5 | NA | TRBV4-2 | CASSLNAGQYHETQYF | TGTGCCAGCAGCCTGAACGCAGGACAGTATCACGAGACCCAGTACTTC
TRBD1 | TRBJ1-5 | NA | TRBV28 | CASSSGQGFQPQHF | TGTGCCAGCAGTTCCGGACAGGGCTTTCAGCCCCAGCATTTT
NA | TRBJ1-1 | few | TRBV15 | CATSRVGGYAFF | TGTGCCACCAGCAGAGTAGGGGGATATGCTTTCTTT
TRBD2 | TRBJ2-5 | few | TRBV20-1 | CSARVVIAGVQETQYF | TGCAGTGCTAGAGTTGTAATAGCGGGGGTCCAAGAGACCCAGTACTTC
NA | TRBJ2-2 | NA | TRBV27 | CASSPWDRSMAGELFF | TGTGCCAGCAGTCCATGGGACCGTAGTATGGCCGGGGAGCTGTTTTTT
NA | TRBJ1-5 | few | TRBV7-2 | CASSSDHNQPQHF | TGTGCCAGCAGTTCAGACCACAATCAGCCCCAGCATTTT
NA | TRBJ1-1 | NA | TRBV7-2 | CASSLQHANTEAFF | TGTGCCAGCAGCTTACAGCATGCGAACACTGAAGCTTTCTTT
NA | TRBJ2-1 | few | TRBV7-2 | CASSLGAPSGEQFF | TGTGCCAGCAGCTTAGGGGCCCCGTCGGGTGAGCAGTTCTTC
TRBD1 | TRBJ1-5 | NA | TRBV28 | CASLRGNQPQHF | TGTGCCAGCCTCAGGGGGAATCAGCCCCAGCATTTT
NA | TRBJ1-2 | NA | TRBV6-1 | CATRIAANYGYTF | TGTGCCACCCGGATCGCTGCTAACTATGGCTACACCTTC
TRBD1 | TRBJ1-4 | few | TRBV6-1 | CASGNRGTNEKLFF | TGTGCCAGCGGGAACAGGGGGACTAATGAAAAACTGTTTTTT
NA | TRBJ2-3 | once | TRBV25-1 | CASSTTATSADTQYF | TGTGCCAGCTCTACGACAGCGACATCGGCAGATACGCAGTATTTT
TRBD1 | TRBJ1-5 | NA | TRBV19 | CATRTGGRDGQPQHF | TGTGCCACCCGGACAGGAGGGAGAGACGGCCAGCCCCAGCATTTT